Sequencing of this T cell receptor (beta chain) was carried out in a study of T cells in Graves' hyperthyroidism and ophthalmopathy (dated by TCRdb to between 2018 and 2021). About the full investigation: Peripheral blood was sampled at the time of initial diagnosis, prior to any treatment. To identify distinguishing TCR V-J signatures, a discovery cohort of around 100 patients was used, comprising 43 with Graves' ophthalmopathy and roughly 60 with stable Graves' hyperthyroidism. An independent validation cohort of under 20 hyperthyroidism patients and about 15 patients who later progressed to ophthalmopathy tested prospective prediction of ophthalmopathy. The 100 or so discovery patients were randomly divided into training and test sets at a 7:3 ratio. In addition, the study compared T-cell repertoires in thyroid tissue and in blood from roughly 6 Graves' hyperthyroidism patients. After sampling, hyperthyroidism patients received methimazole starting at 30 mg daily, and ophthalmopathy patients received high-dose intravenous methylprednisolone. The paper reports TCR Vbeta CDR3 sequencing of 130 to 150 peripheral blood samples: fewer than 50 ophthalmopathy, 70 to 85 hyperthyroidism and around 17 progressor patients. Results the study describes overall, beyond this receptor: Most expanded thyroid clonotypes (frequency above 0.001) were also detected in blood, a finding suggesting that blood repertoires may reflect thyroid immune responses. In validation, progression to ophthalmopathy was predicted by the model with 70.59% sensitivity and roughly 76% specificity, a median of 6.5 months before onset. No statistical method was used to fix the sample size in advance, and group allocation was not hidden from the investigators. Ophthalmopathy was separated from stable hyperthyroidism by a 13 V-J signature model, with roughly 88% sensitivity and approximately 84% specificity obtained in cross-validation and 80%/75% obtained in testing.

This clonotype has a handful of counts. Its binding antigen is unknown. Per-base qualities were not stored, and no clone one base away is much larger. The trim is 6 bases for V and 2 bases for J, with a gap of 12 bases between the germline ends. CDR3 length: 14 amino acids, cysteine to phenylalanine. Only the CDR3 DNA is retained, 42 bases long and in frame from the first base. Based on the germline V gene (reference sequence), the CDR1 and CDR2 sequences are SEHNR and FQNEAQ. In the ophthalmopathy patients, disease was moderately to severely active, with a Clinical Activity Score of 3 or more, a NOSPECS grade of 4 or more, and a duration of less than 3 months. Any patient with an uncontrolled infection, another autoimmune disease, pregnancy or lactation was excluded. Clinical symptoms, serum thyroxine and TRAb, thyroid ultrasound, and orbital computed tomography formed the basis for the diagnoses. PBMCs were separated from around 9.1 ml of fresh peripheral blood using Ficoll-Paque density gradient centrifugation. Total RNA was extracted with Trizol reagent, and quality was checked on an Agilent 2100 Bioanalyzer.

The TCR beta CDR3 regions were amplified from RNA transcripts. The TCR CDR3 was subjected to a first round of RT-PCR using the HTBI primer set and the Qiagen OneStep RT-PCR kit. The libraries were constructed in a second round of multiplex PCR and then size-selected and purified. Paired-end sequencing of the libraries was performed with 100 bp reads on an Illumina HiSeq2000. Turning to the authors' computational methods: Raw data were processed with SOAPnuke, discarding reads with adapters, uncalled bases, mean Phred below 15, or no exact constant-primer or identifier match. COPE v1.2.5 was used to merge high-quality paired reads, and clonotypes were defined as unique nucleotide sequences. MiTCR v1.1 was used to align the clonotypes against IMGT TRBV, TRBD and TRBJ reference segments. Analysis was restricted to V-J combinations with a frequency above 0.0001, which covered over 98% of repertoires. A TCS score was defined as the ratio of F50 (clonal expansion) to E x V (chaos), with BLOSUM62-based TCRdist applied between CDR3 peptides within each V-J. Welch's t-statistics and random forest reduced several hundred V-J features to fewer than 15, which were used in a naive Bayes classifier (R e1071). TCRdb passed the public sequencing reads through fastp at Q25 and MiXCR, retaining productive beta sequences. Every CDR3 protein is listed once, alongside the most common genes and DNA of its rows. The V and J calls, along with clone size, are taken from TCRdb and not from the paper's own processing. Within this sample are 500,000 or so distinct CDR3 sequences, with roughly 18% of them counted one time only. The ten largest clones represent 15% to 20% of the sample.

In this chain, TRBV7-9 is recombined with TRBJ2-3, with a tentative D call of TRBD1 or TRBD2, each matching 5 bases. The material sequenced was blood. The clonotype was recovered from a woman between 18 and 29 years old with Graves' ophthalmopathy. Here the CDR3 is given as CASSLLGATDTQYF. The sequenced DNA is TGTGCCAGCAGTCTACTAGGGGCCACAGATACGCAGTATTTT. Supplemented by the reference TRBV7-9 and TRBJ2-3 proteins around the CDR3, the complete variable domain is DTGVSQNPRHKITKRGQNVTFRCDPISEHNRLYWYRQTLGQGPEFLTYFQNEAQLEKSRLLSDRFSAERPKGSFSTLEIQRTEQGDSAMYLCASSLLGATDTQYFGPGTRLTVL.